A selection of T cell receptor beta chains follows, all from one sample in a study of breast tumors, draining lymph nodes, adjacent tissues. TCRdb redid the calling of the multiplex PCR reads with MiXCR, one entry per CDR3 protein. The sample has approximately 100,000 distinct CDR3 sequences, approximately 21% seen once; the top ten hold roughly 1.2%. Material for sequencing was axillary lymph node tissue. Receptors were obtained from a female donor with breast cancer. Some clones in this sample may be carry-over from other donors' samples. The CDR3 runs from the conserved cysteine through the conserved F or W.

TRBV15	TRBJ1-4	CATSRDMTVTNEKLFF
TRBV28	TRBJ1-2	CASRGYSTAYDGYTF
TRBV4-1	TRBJ2-6	CASSQDSPSEGFSGANVLTF
TRBV11-3	TRBJ2-7	CASSVKSGSSYEQYF
TRBV10-3	TRBJ1-3	CAISGDRNIYGNTIYF
TRBV5-1	TRBJ2-7	CASSLDWLGAGYEQYF
TRBV9	TRBJ1-3	CASSEQGGSGNTIYF
TRBV24-1	TRBJ2-7	CATSGGTGPAWEQYF
TRBV19	TRBJ2-1	CASATRLDNEQFF
TRBV6-5	TRBJ2-3	CASSYSGQGTDTQYF
TRBV5-8	TRBJ1-5	CASSWGSGNQPQHF
TRBV5-1	TRBJ2-1	CASSRGDRDYNEQFF
TRBV4-1	TRBJ2-7	CASSDPGDIYEQYF
TRBV7-8	TRBJ2-6	CASSLSGGRLSGANVLTF
TRBV19	TRBJ2-7	CASSIAGNSYEQYF
TRBV7-3	TRBJ2-1	CASTGDRGTYNEQFF
TRBV2	TRBJ2-1	CASSDYAGTVNEQFF
TRBV7-2	TRBJ2-7	CASMLARGSYEQYF
TRBV29-1	TRBJ2-1	CSVDRVTSNEQFF
TRBV9	TRBJ2-1	CASSVSGGALNEQFF
TRBV9	TRBJ2-5	CASSVAGQGRETQYF
TRBV6-1	TRBJ2-2	CASRTHGLAGRAGELFF
TRBV19	TRBJ2-7	CASSIGLADPYNEQYF
TRBV20-1	TRBJ1-2	CSAKTDRGRSLHGYTF
TRBV20-1	TRBJ2-1	CSARVGLAGSYNEQFF
TRBV7-9	TRBJ1-3	CASSLPRDLCSGNTIYF
TRBV20-1	TRBJ2-7	CSASTQNRQTYEQYF
TRBV30	TRBJ1-2	CAWSGGPHPGGYTF
TRBV6-5	TRBJ1-2	CASSYGTGGYGYTF
TRBV7-8	TRBJ1-2	CASSLAFGPRDYGYTF
TRBV6-6	TRBJ1-5	CASSQRRGHQPQHF
TRBV2	TRBJ1-5	CASADRASSYSNQPQHF
TRBV5-4	TRBJ2-7	CASSAVSGSPYEQYF
TRBV27	TRBJ1-5	CASSVSGGRNQPQHF
TRBV9	TRBJ2-7	CASSAQGHPIGGEQYF
TRBV10-3	TRBJ2-2	CAISERDPNTGELFF
TRBV9	TRBJ1-6	CASSVDPGADYSPLHF